Included here is one T cell receptor beta chain sequence, with context. What it binds is unknown. These data come from a study of T cells in Graves' hyperthyroidism and ophthalmopathy. Turning to the study itself: The initial diagnosis was the point when peripheral blood was collected, ahead of any treatment.

V was pared by 4 bases and J by 4 bases, with 12 bases between. Germline loops: CDR1 SGDLS, CDR2 YYNGEE. The CDR3 is made up of 13 amino acids. Amplification targeted TCR beta CDR3 regions from RNA transcripts. HTBI primers were used for first-round RT-PCR of the TCR CDR3. MiXCR was run by TCRdb on the multiplex PCR reads, yielding one entry per CDR3 protein. In the table there are some 690,000 distinct CDR3 sequences, 17% of which are singletons. Broader study findings: A 13 V-J signature model discriminated ophthalmopathy versus stable hyperthyroidism.

Lactation, pregnancy, other autoimmune disease or uncontrolled infection excluded patients. The PBMCs studied were ones that came from about 10 ml fresh peripheral blood. This chain joins TRBV9 and TRBJ2-7; perhaps TRBD1 as D (6 bases). The TCR sequence derives from a man aged 50-59 years with Graves' hyperthyroidism. Source material: blood. The CDR3 region is CASSWGPEYEQYF. For the CDR3, the DNA is TGTGCCAGCAGCTGGGGGCCGGAGTACGAGCAGTACTTC.